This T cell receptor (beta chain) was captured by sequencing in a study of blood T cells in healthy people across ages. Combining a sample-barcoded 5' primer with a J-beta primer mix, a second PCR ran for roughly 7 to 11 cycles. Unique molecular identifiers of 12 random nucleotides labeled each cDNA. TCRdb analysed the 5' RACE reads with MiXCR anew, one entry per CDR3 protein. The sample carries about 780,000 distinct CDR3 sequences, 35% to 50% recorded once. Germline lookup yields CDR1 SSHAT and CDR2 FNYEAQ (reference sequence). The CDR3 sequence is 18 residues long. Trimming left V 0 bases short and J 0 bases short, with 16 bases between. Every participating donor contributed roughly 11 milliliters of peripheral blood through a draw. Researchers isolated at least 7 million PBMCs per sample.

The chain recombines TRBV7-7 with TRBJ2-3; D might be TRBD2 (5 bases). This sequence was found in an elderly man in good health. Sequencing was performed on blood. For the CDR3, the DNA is TGTGCCAGCAGCTTAGCCGTCACGAGCGGCCCCAGCACAGATACGCAGTATTTT. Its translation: CASSLAVTSGPSTDTQYF.